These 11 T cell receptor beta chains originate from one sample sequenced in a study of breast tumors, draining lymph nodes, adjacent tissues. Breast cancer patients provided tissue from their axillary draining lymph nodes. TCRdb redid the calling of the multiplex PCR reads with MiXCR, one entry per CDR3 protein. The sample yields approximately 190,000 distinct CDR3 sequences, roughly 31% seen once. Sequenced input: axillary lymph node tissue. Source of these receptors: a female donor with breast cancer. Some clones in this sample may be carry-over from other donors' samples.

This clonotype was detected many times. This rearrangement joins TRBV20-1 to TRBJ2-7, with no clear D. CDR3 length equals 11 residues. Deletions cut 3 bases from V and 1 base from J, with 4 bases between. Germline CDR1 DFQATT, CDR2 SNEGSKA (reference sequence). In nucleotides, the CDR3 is TGCAGTGCTAGTGGTTCCTACGAGCAGTACTTC. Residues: CSASGSYEQYF.

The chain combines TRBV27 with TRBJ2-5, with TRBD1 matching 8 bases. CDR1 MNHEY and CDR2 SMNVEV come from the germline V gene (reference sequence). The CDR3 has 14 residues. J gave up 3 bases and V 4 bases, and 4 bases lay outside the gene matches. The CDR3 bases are TGTGCCAGCAGTTCACAGGGGGATAAAGAGACCCAGTACTTC. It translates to CASSSQGDKETQYF.

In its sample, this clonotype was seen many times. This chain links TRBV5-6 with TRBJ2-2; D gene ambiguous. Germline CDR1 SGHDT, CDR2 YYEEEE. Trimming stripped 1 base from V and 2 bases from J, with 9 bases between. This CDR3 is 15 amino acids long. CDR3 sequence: CASSLFVRNTGELFF. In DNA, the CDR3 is TGTGCCAGCAGCTTGTTCGTCAGAAACACCGGGGAGCTGTTTTTT.

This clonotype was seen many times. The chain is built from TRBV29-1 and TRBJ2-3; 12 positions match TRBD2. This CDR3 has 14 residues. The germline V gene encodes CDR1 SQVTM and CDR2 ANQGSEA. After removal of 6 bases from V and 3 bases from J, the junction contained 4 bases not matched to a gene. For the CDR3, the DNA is TGCAGCGTAACAGGACTAGCGGGGACAGATACGCAGTATTTT. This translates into CSVTGLAGTDTQYF.

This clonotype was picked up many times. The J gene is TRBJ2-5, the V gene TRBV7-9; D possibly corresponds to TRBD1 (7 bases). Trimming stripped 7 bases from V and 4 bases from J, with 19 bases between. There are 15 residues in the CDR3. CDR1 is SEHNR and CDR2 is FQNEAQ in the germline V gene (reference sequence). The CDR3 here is CASKGAGGPGETQYF. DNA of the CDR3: TGTGCCAGCAAGGGAGCAGGGGGGCCCGGAGAGACCCAGTACTTC.

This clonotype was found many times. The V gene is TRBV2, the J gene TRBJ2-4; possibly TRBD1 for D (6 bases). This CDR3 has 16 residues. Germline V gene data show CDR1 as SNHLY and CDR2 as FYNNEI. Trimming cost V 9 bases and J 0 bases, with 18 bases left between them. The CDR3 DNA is TGTGCCAGTTCCTTCGACAGGACCTTAGCCAAAAACATTCAGTACTTC. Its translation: CASSFDRTLAKNIQYF.

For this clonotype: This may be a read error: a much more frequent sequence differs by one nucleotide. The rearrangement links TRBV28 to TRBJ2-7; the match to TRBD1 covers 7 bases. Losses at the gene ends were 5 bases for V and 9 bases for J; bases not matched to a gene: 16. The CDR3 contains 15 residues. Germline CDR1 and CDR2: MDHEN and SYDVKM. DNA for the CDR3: TGTGCCAGCAGTGCACACGAGACAGGGCACCACGGGCAGTACTTC. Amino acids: CASSAHETGHHGQYF. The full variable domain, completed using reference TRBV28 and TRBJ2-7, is DVKVTQSSRYLVKRTGEKVFLECVQDMDHENMFWYRQDPGLGLRLIYFSYDVKMKEKGDIPEGYSVSREKKERFSLILESASTNQTSMYLCASSAHETGHHGQYFGPGTRLTVT.

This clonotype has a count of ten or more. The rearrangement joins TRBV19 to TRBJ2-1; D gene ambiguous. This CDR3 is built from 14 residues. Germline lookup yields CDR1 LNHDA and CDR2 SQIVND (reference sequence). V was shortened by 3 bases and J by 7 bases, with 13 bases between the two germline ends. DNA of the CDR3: TGTGCCAGTAGTATCGGATACCTTGGGAATGAGCAGTTCTTC. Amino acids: CASSIGYLGNEQFF.

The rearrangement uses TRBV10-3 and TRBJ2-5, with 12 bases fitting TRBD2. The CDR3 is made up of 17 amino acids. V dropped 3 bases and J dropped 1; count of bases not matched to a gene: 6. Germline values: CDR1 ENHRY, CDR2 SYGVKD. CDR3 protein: CAISDGTSGPFQETQYF. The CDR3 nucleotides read TGTGCCATCAGTGACGGGACTAGCGGGCCGTTCCAAGAGACCCAGTACTTC.

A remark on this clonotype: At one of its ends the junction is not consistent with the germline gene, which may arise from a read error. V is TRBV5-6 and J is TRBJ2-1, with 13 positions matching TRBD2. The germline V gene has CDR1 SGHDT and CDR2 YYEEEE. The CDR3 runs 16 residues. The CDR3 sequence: CASSSWTSGSSTQQSF. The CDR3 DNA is TGTGCCAGCAGCTCCTGGACTAGCGGGAGTAGTACCCAGCAGTCCTTC.

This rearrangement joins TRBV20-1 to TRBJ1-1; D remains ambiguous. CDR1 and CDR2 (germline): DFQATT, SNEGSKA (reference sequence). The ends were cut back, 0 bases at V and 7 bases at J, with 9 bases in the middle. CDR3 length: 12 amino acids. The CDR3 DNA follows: TGCAGTGCTAGAGATGGGGATGGTGAAGCTTTCTTT. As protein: CSARDGDGEAFF.